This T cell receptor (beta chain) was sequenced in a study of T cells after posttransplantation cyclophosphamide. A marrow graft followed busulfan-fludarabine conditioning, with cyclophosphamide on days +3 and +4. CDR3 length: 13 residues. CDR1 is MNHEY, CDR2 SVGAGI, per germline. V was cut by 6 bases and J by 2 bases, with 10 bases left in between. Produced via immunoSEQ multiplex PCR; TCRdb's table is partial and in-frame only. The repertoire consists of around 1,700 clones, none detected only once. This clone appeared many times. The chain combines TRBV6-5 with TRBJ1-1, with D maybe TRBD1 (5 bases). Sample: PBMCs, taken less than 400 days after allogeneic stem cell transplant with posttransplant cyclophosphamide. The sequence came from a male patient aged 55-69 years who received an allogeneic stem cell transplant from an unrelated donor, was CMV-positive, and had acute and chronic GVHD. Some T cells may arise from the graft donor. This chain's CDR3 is CASSRTSNTEAFF. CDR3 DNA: TGTGCCAGCAGCAGGACAAGTAACACTGAAGCTTTCTTT.